These 5 T cell receptor beta chains came from one sample sequenced in a study of T cell responses to AZD1222 COVID-19 vaccine. Sequenced by immunoSEQ multiplex PCR; TCRdb stores in-frame clones only, minus some. The repertoire has roughly 110,000 clones, roughly 85% of them found once; the top ten carry 4.8%. The source was peripheral blood, collected 28 days after the second AZD1222 dose. The receptor set was obtained from an adult who received the AZD1222 COVID-19 vaccine.

V and J are TRBV18 and TRBJ1-1; D unresolved. The length of the CDR3 is 14 residues. Germline CDR1 KGHSH, CDR2 LQKENI. Trimming stripped 3 bases from V and 3 bases from J, with 11 bases between. In DNA, the CDR3 is TGTGCCAGCTCACCGGCGGGGAGCGACACTGAAGCTTTCTTT. Protein sequence: CASSPAGSDTEAFF. Using reference TRBV18 and TRBJ1-1 for the parts outside the CDR3, the full variable domain is NAGVMQNPRHLVRRRGQEARLRCSPMKGHSHVYWYRQLPEEGLKFMVYLQKENIIDESGMPKERFSAEFPKEGPSILRIQQVVRGDSAAYFCASSPAGSDTEAFFGQGTRLTVV.

The chain recombines TRBV21-1 with TRBJ1-6; no check of the table's D call, TRBD1, against the DNA was made. TRBV21-1 is an annotated pseudogene. The CDR3 spans 17 residues. The CDR3: CASNKGQWQGSPRALHF. The DNA of the CDR3 is TGTGCCAGCAACAAAGGTCAGTGGCAGGGTTCCCCTCGAGCGCTCCACTTT.

The chain recombines TRBV24-1 with TRBJ1-1, with no clear D. The V end lost 4 bases, the J end lost 2 bases, and 13 bases lay between the germline ends. This CDR3 is 15 amino acids long. Per the germline V gene, CDR1 is KGHDR and CDR2 is SFDVKD. CDR3 nucleotides: TGTGCCACCAGTGACACCCGGACGGGAAACACTGAAGCTTTCTTT. Its translation: CATSDTRTGNTEAFF.

The CDR3 bases are TGCGCCAGCAGCGAGGGGGCCCGAAGGGTTGGCTACACCTTC. Protein product: CASSEGARRVGYTF. The rearrangement joins TRBV5-1 to TRBJ1-2; 7 bases line up with TRBD1. The V gene end was trimmed by 4 bases and the J gene end by 7 bases; junction bases not matched to a gene: 10. CDR3 size: 14 residues. Per germline, CDR1 SGHRS and CDR2 YFSETQ.

This chain links TRBV28 with TRBJ1-1; no clear D. Germline V gene data show CDR1 as MDHEN and CDR2 as SYDVKM. The length of the CDR3 is 14 residues. V lost 7 bases to trimming and J lost 4 bases, with 16 bases between them. In DNA form, the CDR3 reads TGTGCCAGCACCCTCAGGTGGAAGTTCACTGAAGCTTTCTTT. Residues: CASTLRWKFTEAFF.